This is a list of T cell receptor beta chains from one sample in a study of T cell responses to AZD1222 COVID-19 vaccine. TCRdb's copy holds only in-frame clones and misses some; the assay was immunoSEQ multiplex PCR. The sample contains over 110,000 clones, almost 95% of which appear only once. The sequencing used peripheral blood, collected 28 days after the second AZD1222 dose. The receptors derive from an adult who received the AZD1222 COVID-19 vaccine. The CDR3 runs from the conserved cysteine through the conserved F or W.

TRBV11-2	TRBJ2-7	CASSLDPGQGYEQYF
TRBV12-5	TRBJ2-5	CASGPGAGGPLETQYF
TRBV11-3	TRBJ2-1	CASSLDSDNEQFF
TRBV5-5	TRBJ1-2	CASSLGSRTGVIYGYTF
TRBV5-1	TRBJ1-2	CASTSTQGGKYGYTF
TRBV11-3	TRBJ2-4	CASSLRGAPGNIQYF
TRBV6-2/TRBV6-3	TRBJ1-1	CASSTDWRTEAFF
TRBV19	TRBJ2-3	CASSTDRVTTFRTDTQYF
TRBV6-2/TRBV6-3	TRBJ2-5	CASSYSLRGRETQYF
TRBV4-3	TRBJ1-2	CASSQDWTDIGYTF
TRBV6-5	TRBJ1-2	CASSYSLPHTGGYTF
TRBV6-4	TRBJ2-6	CASSVRAGANVLTF
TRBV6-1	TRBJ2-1	CASSEASSGGALDEQFF
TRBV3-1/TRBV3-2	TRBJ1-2	CASSQVGKFGGYTF
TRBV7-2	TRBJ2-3	CASSLQGADTQYF
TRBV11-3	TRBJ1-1	CASSLQGASGTEAFF
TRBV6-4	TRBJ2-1	CASSLDFPRNEQFF
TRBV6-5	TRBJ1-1	CASSYSGGDTEAFF
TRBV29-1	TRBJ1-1	CSATLGVGNTEAFF
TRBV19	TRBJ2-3	CASSIRDLSTDTQYF
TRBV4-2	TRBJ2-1	CASSLEPAGVENEQFF
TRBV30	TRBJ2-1	CAWERGGYNEQFF
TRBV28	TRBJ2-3	CASSLTSTGSDTQYF
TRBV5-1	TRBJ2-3	CASLPRGQGKGDTQYF
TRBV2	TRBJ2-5	CASKTQETQYF
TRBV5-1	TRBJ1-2	CASSRDGSNYGYTF
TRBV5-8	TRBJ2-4	CASRSQGENIQYF
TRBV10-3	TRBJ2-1	CAISGSRDYNEQFF
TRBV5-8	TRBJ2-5	CASSFAGTSGLEGETQYF
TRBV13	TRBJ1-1	CASSSRGGDTEAFF
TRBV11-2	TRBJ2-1	CASSLDQGVADEQFF
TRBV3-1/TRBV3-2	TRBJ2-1	CASTSTGQHSSYNEQFF
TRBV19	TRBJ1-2	CATGGTGPSYNYGYTF
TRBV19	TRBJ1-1	CASSQLGGQNTEAFF
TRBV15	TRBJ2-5	CATSRSQGVGETQYF
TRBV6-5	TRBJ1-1	CASRDSQLYF
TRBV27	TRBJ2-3	CASSLLAGEDTQYF
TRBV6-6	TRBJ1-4	CASSFTGTGDEKLFF
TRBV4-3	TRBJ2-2	CASSGGRFANTGELFF
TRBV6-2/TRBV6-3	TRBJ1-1	CASSYGWTGWSTEAFF
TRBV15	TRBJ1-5	CASRRTERGMPQHF
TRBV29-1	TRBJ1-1	CSVPTDTEAFF
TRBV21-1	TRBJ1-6	CASSNQRYYNSPLHF
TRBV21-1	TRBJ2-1	CASSPGGRIAGGHYNEQFF
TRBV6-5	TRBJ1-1	CASSYGLKVEAFF
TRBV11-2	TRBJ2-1	CASSKEGAGGQRGNEQFF
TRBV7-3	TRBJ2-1	CASSLLGREQFF
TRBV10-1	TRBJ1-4	CARPDRDGEKLFF
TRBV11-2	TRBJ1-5	CASGLAGTGHQPQHF
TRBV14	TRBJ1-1	CASSQDWGTEAFF